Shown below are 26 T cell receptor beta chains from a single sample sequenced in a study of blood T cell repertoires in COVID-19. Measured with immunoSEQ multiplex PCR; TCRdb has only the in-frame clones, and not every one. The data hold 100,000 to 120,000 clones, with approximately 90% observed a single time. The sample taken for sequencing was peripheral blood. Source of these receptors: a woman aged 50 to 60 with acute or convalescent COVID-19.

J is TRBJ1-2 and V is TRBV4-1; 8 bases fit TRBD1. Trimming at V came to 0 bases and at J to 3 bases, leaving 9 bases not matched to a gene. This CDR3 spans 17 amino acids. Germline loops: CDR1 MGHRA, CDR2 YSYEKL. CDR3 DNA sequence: TGCGCCAGCAGCCAAGACGACCAGACAGGGGCACACTATGGCTACACCTTC. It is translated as CASSQDDQTGAHYGYTF.

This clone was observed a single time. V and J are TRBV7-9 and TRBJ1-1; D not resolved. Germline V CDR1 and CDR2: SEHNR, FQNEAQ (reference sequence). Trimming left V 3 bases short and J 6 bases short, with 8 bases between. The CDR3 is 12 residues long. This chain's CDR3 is CASSFKLSEAFF. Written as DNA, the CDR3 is TGTGCCAGCAGCTTTAAGCTATCTGAAGCTTTCTTT.

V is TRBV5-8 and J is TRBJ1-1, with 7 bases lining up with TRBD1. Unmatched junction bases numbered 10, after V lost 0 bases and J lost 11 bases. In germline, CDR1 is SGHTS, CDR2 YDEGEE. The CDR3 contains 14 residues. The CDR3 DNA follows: TGTGCCAGCAGCTTGGGCGTGACAGGGACGAGGGCTTTCTTT. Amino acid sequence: CASSLGVTGTRAFF.

The CDR3 loop reads CASQMGANYGYTF. CDR3 nucleotide sequence: TGTGCCAGTCAGATGGGGGCGAACTATGGCTACACCTTC. V and J are TRBV7-2 and TRBJ1-2, with D perhaps TRBD1 (6 bases). There are 13 residues in the CDR3. Between the trimmed V and J ends, which lost 9 bases and 2 bases, there was a span of 13 bases. Per the germline V gene, CDR1 is SGHTA and CDR2 is FQGNSA.

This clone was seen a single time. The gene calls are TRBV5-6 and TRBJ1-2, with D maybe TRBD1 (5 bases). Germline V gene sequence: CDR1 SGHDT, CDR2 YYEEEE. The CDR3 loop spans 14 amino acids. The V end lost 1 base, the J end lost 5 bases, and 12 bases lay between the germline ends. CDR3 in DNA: TGTGCCAGCAGCTTGTCATCAAGGGGTTATGGCTACACCTTC. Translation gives CASSLSSRGYGYTF.

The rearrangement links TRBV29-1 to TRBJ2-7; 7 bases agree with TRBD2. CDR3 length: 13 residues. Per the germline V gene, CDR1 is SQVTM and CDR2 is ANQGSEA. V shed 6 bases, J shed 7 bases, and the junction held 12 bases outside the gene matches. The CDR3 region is CSVPGAGAGEQYF. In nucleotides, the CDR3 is TGCAGCGTCCCTGGGGCGGGAGCTGGGGAGCAGTACTTC.

This CDR3 is CASRLPLAGGPGELFF. CDR3 DNA sequence: TGTGCCAGCAGGCTACCCCTAGCGGGAGGGCCCGGGGAGCTGTTTTTT. J is TRBJ2-2 and V is TRBV27; TRBD2 aligns across 12 bases. Per germline, CDR1 MNHEY and CDR2 SMNVEV (reference sequence). Trimming cost V 6 bases and J 6 bases; bases outside gene matches: 8. This CDR3 comprises 16 residues.

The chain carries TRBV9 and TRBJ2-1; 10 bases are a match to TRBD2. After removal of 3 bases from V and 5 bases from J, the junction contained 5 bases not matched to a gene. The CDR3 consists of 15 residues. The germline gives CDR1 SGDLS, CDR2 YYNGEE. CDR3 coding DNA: TGTGCCAGCAGCGCTTGGACTAGCGGAAACAATGAGCAGTTCTTC. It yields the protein CASSAWTSGNNEQFF.

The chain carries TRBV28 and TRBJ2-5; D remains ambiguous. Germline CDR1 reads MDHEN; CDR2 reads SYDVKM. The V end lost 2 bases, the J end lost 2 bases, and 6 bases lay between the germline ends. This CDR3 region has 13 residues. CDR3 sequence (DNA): TGTGCCAGCAGTTTAGGGCAGCAAGAGACCCAGTACTTC. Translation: CASSLGQQETQYF.

Written as DNA, the CDR3 is TGTGCCACCTCTAGCATTAACTATGGCTACACCTTC. Protein: CATSSINYGYTF. The genes are TRBV7-2 and TRBJ1-2; D is unresolved. V was cut by 10 bases and J by 1 base, with 10 bases left in between. Germline V gives CDR1 SGHTA, CDR2 FQGNSA. The CDR3 is 12 amino acids.

CDR3 nucleotides: TGTGCCAGCTCACCACGACCAGGGGTGAACACTGAAGCTTTCTTT. Translated: CASSPRPGVNTEAFF. This chain connects TRBV18 to TRBJ1-1; D is perhaps TRBD1 (6 bases). Looked up from germline, CDR1 is KGHSH and CDR2 is LQKENI. The CDR3 loop spans 15 amino acids. V lost 1 base and J 0 bases, leaving 9 bases between the germline ends.

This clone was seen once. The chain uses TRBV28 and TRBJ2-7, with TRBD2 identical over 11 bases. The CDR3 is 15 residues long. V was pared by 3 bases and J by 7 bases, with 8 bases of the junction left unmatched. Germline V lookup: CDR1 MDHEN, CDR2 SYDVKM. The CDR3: CASSFSLAGGHEQYF. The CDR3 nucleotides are TGTGCCAGCAGTTTTAGCCTAGCGGGAGGCCATGAGCAGTACTTC.

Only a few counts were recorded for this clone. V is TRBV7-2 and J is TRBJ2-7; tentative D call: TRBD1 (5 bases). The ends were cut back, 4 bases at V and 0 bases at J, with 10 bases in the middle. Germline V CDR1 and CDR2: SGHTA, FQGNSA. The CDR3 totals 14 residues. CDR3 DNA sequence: TGTGCCAGCAGCTCCCTCACAGGCTCCTACGAGCAGTACTTC. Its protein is CASSSLTGSYEQYF. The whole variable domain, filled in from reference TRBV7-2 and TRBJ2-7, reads GAGVSQSPSNKVTEKGKDVELRCDPISGHTALYWYRQSLGQGLEFLIYFQGNSAPDKSGLPSDRFSAERTGGSVSTLTIQRTQQEDSAVYLCASSSLTGSYEQYFGPGTRLTVT.

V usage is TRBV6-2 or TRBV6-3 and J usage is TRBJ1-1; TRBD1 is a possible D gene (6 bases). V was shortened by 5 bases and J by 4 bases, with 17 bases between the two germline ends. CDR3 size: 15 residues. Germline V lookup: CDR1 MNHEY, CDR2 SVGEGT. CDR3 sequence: CASSSGSGEGTEAFF. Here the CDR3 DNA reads TGTGCCAGCAGTAGCGGATCAGGGGAGGGCACTGAAGCTTTCTTT.

The DNA for the CDR3 is TGTGCCAGCAGCCAAGGCGAGCGGCAGTTCTTC. It specifies CASSQGERQFF. This chain links TRBV3-1 (or the pseudogene TRBV3-2) with TRBJ2-1, with D hard to call. This CDR3 has 11 amino acids. CDR1 LGHDT and CDR2 YNNKEL come from the germline V gene (reference sequence). V lost 1 base and J lost 12, with 7 bases in between.

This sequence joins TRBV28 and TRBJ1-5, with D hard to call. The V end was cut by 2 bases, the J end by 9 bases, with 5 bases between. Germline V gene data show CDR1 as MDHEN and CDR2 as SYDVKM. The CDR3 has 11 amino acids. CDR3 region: CASSLGRPQHF. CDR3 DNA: TGTGCCAGCAGTTTAGGGAGGCCCCAGCATTTT.

CDR3 nucleotides: TGTGCCACCAGTGACCCGGGGGGGGCAGGGCTCAGCTCCTACAATGAGCAGTTCTTC. Its protein product is CATSDPGGAGLSSYNEQFF. The genes are TRBV24-1 and TRBJ2-1, with 8 bases identical to TRBD2. V shed 4 bases and J 0 bases; nucleotides not matched to a gene: 13. Germline V lookup: CDR1 KGHDR, CDR2 SFDVKD. CDR3 length: 19 amino acids.

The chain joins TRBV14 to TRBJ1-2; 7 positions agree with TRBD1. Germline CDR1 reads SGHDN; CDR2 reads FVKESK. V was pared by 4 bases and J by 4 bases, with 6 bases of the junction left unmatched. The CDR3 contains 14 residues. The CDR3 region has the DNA TGTGCCAGCAGCCCGACAGGGTTTGGCTATGGCTACACCTTC. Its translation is CASSPTGFGYGYTF.

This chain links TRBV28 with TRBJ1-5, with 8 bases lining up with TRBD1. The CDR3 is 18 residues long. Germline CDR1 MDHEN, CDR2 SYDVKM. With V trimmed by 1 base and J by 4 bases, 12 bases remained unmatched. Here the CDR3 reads CASSLLSTGTGMNQPQHF. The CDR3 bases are TGTGCCAGCAGTTTATTGTCTACCGGGACAGGTATGAATCAGCCCCAGCATTTT.

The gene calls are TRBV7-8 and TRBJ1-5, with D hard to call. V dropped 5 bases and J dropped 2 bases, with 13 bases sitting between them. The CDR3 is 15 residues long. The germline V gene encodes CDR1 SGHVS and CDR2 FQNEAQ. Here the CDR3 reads CASSLPEAGNQPQHF. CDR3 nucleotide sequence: TGTGCCAGCAGCCTCCCTGAGGCTGGCAATCAGCCCCAGCATTTT.

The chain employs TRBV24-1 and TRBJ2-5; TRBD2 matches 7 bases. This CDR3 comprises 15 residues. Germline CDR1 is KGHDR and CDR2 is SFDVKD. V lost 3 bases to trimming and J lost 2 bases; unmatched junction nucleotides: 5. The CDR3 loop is CATSDLLAIQETQYF. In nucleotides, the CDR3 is TGTGCCACCAGTGATCTACTAGCGATTCAAGAGACCCAGTACTTC.

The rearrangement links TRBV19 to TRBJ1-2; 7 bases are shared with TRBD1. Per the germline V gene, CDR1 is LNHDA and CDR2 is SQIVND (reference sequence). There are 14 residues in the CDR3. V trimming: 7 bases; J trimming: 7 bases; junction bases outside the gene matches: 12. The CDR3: CASTRRGQLLGYTF. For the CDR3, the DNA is TGTGCCAGTACCCGACGGGGACAGCTCCTTGGCTACACCTTC.

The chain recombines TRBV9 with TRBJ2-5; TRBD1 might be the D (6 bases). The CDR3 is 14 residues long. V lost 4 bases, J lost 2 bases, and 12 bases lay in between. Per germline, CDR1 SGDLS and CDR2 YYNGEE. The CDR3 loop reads CASSLRQGQETQYF. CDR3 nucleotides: TGTGCCAGCAGCCTCCGCCAGGGGCAAGAGACCCAGTACTTC.

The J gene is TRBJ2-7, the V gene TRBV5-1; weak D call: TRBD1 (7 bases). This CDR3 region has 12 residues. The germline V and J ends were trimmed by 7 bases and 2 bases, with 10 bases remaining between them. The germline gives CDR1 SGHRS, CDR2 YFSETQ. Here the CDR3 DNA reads TGCGCCAGCTCAGGGGGGACCTACGAGCAGTACTTC. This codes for CASSGGTYEQYF.

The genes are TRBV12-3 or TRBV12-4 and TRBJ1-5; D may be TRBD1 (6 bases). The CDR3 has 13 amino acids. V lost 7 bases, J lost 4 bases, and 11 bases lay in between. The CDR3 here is CASTGQTNQPQHF. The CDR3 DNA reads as TGTGCCAGCACCGGACAGACAAATCAGCCCCAGCATTTT.

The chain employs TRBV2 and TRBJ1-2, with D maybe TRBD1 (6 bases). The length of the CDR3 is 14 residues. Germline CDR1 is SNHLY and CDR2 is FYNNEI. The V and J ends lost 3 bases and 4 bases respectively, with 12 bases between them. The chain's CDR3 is CASSDVGAGYGYTF. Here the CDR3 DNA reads TGTGCCAGCAGTGATGTGGGGGCGGGCTATGGCTACACCTTC.